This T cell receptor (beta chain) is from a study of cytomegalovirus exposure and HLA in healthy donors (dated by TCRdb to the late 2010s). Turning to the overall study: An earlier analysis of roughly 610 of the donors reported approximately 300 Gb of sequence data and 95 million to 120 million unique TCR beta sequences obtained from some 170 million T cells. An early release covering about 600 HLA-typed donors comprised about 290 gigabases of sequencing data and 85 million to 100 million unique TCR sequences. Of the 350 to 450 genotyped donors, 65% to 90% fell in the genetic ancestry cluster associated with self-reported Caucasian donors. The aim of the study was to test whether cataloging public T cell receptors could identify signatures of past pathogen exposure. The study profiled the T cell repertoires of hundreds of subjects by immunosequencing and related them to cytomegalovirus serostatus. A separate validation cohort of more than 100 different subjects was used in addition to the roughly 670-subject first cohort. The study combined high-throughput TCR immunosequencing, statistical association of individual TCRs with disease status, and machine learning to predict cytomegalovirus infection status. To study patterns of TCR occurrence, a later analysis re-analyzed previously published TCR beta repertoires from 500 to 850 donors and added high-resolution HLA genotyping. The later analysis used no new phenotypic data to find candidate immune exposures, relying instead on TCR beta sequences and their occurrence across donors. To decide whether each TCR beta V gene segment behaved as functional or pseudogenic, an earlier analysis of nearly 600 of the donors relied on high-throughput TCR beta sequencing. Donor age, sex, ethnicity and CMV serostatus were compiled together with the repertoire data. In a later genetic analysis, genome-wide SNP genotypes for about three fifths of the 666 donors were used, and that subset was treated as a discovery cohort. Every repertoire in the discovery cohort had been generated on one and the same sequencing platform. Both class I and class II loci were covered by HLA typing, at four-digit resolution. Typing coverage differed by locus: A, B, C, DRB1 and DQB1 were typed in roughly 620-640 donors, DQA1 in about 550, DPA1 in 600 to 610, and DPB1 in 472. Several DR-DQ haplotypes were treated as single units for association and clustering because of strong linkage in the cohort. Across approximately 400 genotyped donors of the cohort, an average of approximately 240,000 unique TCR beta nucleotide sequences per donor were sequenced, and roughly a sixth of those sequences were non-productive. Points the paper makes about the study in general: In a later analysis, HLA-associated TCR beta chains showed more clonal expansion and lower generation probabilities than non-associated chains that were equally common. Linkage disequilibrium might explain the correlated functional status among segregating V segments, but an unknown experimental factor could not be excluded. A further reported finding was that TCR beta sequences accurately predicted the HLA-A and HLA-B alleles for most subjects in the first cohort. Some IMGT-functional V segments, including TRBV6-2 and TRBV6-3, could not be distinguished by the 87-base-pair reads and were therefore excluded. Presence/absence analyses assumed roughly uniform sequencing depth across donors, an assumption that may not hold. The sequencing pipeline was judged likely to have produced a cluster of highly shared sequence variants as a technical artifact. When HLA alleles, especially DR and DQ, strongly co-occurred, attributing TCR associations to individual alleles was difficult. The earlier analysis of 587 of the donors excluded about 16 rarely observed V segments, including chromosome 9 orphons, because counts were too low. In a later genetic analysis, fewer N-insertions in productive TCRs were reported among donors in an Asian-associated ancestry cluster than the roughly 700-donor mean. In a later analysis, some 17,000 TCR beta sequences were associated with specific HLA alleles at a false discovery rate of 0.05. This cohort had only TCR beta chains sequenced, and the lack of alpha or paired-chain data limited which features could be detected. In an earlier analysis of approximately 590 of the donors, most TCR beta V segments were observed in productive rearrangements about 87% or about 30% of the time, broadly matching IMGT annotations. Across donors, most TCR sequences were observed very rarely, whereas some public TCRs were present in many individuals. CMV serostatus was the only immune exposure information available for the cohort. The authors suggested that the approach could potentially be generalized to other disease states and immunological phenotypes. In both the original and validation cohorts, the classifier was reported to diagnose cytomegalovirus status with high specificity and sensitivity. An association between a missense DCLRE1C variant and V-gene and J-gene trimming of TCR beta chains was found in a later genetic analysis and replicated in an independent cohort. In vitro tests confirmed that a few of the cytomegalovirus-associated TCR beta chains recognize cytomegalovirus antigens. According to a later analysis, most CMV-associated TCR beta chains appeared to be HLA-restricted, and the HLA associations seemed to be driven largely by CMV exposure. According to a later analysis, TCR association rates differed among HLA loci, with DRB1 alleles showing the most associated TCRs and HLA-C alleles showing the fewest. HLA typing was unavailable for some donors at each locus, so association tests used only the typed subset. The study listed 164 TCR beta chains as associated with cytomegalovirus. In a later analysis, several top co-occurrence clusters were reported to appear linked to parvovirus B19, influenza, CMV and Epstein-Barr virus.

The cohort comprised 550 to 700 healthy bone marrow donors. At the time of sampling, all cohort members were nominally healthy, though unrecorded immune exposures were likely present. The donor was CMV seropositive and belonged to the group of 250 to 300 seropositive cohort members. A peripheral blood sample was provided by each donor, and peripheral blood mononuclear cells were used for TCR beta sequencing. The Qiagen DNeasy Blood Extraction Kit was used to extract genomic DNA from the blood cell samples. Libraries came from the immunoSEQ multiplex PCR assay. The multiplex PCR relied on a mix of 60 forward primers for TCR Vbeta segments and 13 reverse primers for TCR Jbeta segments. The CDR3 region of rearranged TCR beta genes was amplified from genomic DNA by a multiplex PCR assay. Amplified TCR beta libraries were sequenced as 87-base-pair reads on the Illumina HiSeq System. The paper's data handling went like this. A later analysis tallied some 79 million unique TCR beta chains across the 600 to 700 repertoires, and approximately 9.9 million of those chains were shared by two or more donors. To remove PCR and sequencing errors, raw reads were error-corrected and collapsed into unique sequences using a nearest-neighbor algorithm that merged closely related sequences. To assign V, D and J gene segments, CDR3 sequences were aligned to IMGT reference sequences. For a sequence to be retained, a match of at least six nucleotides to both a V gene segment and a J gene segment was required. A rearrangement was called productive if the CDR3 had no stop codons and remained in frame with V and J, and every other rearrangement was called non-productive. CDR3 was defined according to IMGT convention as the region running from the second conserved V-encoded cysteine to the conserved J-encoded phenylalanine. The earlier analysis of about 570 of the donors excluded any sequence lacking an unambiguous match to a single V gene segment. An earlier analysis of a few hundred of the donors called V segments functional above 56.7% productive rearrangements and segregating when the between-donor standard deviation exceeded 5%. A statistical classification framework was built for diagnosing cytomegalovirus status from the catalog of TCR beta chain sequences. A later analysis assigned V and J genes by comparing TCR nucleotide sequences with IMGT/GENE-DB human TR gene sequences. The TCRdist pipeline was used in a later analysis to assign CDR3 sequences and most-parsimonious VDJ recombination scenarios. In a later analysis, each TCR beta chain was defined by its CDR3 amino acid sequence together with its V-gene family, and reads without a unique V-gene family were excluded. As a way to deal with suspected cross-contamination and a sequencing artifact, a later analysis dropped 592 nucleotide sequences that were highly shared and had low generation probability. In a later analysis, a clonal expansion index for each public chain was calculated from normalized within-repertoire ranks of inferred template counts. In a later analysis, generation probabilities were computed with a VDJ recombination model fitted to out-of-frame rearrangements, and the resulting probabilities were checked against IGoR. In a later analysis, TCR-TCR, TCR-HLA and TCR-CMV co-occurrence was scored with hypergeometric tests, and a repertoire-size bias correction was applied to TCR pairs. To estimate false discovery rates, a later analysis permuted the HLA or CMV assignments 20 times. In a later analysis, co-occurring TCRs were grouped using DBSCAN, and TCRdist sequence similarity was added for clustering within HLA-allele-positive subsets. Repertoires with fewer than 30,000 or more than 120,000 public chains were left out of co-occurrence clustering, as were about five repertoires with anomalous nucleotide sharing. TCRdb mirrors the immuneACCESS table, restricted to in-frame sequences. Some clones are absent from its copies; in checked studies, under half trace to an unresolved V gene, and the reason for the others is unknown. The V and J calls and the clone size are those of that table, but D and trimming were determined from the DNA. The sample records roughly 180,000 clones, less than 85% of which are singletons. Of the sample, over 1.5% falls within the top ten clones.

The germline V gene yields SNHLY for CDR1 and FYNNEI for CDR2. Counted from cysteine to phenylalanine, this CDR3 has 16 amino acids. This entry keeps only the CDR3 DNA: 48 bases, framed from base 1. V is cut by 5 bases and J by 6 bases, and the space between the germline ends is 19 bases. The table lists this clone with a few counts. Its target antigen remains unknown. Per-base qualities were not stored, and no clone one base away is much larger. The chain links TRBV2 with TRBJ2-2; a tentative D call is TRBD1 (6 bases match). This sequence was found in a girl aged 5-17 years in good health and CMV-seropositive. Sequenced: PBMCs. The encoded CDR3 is CASSTGTREISGELFF. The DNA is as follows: TGTGCCAGCAGTACCGGGACACGAGAAATATCCGGGGAGCTGTTTTTT.